This T cell receptor (beta chain) emerged from a study of T cell responses to AZD1222 COVID-19 vaccine. Libraries were prepared by immunoSEQ multiplex PCR; TCRdb keeps only in-frame clonotypes and omits some of them. The sample records about 130,000 clones, 92% being singletons. The CDR3 runs to 15 residues. V dropped 6 bases and J dropped 8 bases, with 19 bases sitting between them. Germline V CDR1 and CDR2: MNHNY, SVGAGI (reference sequence). Study findings and constraints: After the peak T cell response, and only then, were repertoires sampled. Spike-wide vaccine-associated CD4 TCRs dominated at 160-218 and 743-854.

Of note for this clone: Its antigen is as yet unknown.

This chain connects TRBV6-6 to TRBJ1-4, with D hard to call. This clonotype originated in an adult in good health. The specimen comprised peripheral blood, sampled on day 0 of AZD1222 vaccination. This chain's CDR3 is CASRTRASTGEKLFF. CDR3 coding DNA: TGTGCCAGCAGGACTCGCGCATCCACGGGGGAAAAACTGTTTTTT.